This T cell receptor (beta chain) originates from a study of shared clonotypes between healthy human individuals. Study results and caveats: Among donors, sharing of clonotypes was expected to be affected by sequencing depth.

Investigators spread the genomic DNA of each subset evenly over several immunoSEQ plates. The table came from immunoSEQ multiplex PCR; TCRdb's copy has only in-frame clones and leaves some out. This sample has 1 million to 1.2 million clones, with 70% to 80% found just once. Details on this clone: Its antigen is not identified.

CDR3 length: 14 amino acids. Deletions cut 7 bases from V and 0 bases from J, with 11 bases between. Per the germline V gene, CDR1 is MGHDK and CDR2 is SYGVNS. This receptor was taken from a young man in good health. Some clones in this sample may be carry-over from other donors' samples. This chain joins TRBV25-1 and TRBJ2-3; maybe TRBD1 (5 bases). Sample: memory CD4+ T cells from PBMCs. Documented subset: CD45RA-negative fraction. The CDR3 spells CASKGFLSTDTQYF. The CDR3 bases are TGTGCCAGCAAGGGGTTTCTAAGCACAGATACGCAGTATTTT.